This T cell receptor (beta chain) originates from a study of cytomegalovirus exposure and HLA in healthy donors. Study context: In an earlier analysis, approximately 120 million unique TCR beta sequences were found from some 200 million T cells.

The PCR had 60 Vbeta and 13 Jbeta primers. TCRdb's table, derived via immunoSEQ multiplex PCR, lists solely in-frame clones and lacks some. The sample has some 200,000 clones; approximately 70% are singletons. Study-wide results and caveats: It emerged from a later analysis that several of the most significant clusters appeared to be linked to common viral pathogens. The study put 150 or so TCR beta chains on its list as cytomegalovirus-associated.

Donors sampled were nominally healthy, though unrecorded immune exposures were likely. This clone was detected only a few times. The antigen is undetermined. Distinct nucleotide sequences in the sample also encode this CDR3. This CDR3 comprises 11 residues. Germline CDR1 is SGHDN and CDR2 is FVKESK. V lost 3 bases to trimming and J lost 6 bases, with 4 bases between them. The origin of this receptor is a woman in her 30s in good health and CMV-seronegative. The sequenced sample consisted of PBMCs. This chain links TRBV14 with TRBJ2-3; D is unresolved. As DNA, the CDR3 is TGTGCCAGCAGCCACGCGGATACGCAGTATTTT. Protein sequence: CASSHADTQYF. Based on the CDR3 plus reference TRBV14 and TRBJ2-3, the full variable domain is EAGVTQFPSHSVIEKGQTVTLRCDPISGHDNLYWYRRVMGKEIKFLLHFVKESKQDESGMPNNRFLAERTGGTYSTLKVQPAELEDSGVYFCASSHADTQYFGPGTRLTVL.